The 25 T cell receptor beta chains below come from one sample, sequenced in a study of T-cell reconstitution after alpha-beta-depleted transplantation in children. Unique molecular identifiers were incorporated during preparation of the TCRbeta library. TCRdb reanalysed the PCR reads using MiXCR and keeps one entry per CDR3 protein. Of 100,000 or so distinct CDR3 sequences detected, 9.5% to 15% appear once; the ten largest clones hold about 14%. Sequenced material: PBMCs from the stem cell graft donor, taken from the stem cell graft. These receptors were obtained from a human donor who donated a stem cell graft to a child with inherited bone marrow failure.

This clonotype has a count of ten or more. The chain joins TRBV5-1 to TRBJ2-7; TRBD1 matches at 7 bases. CDR1 SGHRS and CDR2 YFSETQ come from the germline V gene. The ends lost 2 bases at V and 4 bases at J; junction bases unmatched: 6. The CDR3 has 14 amino acids. CDR3 nucleotide sequence: TGCGCCAGCAGCTTTGGGACAGAAAGTTACGAGCAGTACTTC. Translated, it gives CASSFGTESYEQYF.

This clonotype showed up many times. This chain connects TRBV4-1 to TRBJ1-2, with D maybe TRBD1 (5 bases). With 3 bases removed from V and 8 bases from J, the gap between germline ends came to 19 bases. This CDR3 has 15 amino acids. Per germline, CDR1 MGHRA and CDR2 YSYEKL. This chain's CDR3 is CASSQSGPKRGGYTF. Written as DNA, the CDR3 is TGCGCCAGCAGCCAGTCCGGGCCCAAAAGGGGAGGCTACACCTTC.

This clonotype was seen only a few times. The genes are TRBV10-3 and TRBJ2-7; 7 nucleotides match TRBD2. The V and J ends lost 5 bases and 0 bases, in that order; junction bases with no gene match: 13. The CDR3 contains 17 residues. Germline V gene data show CDR1 as ENHRY and CDR2 as SYGVKD. This chain's CDR3 is CAISPVGGGRRSYEQYF. CDR3 DNA sequence: TGTGCCATCAGTCCCGTTGGGGGAGGGCGCCGCTCCTACGAGCAGTACTTC.

Many counts were recorded for this clonotype. The chain is built from TRBV9 and TRBJ2-4; D remains unclear. The CDR3 loop spans 15 amino acids. The ends were cut back, 0 bases at V and 4 bases at J, with 11 bases in the middle. Germline CDR1 and CDR2: SGDLS and YYNGEE. The CDR3 sequence is CASSVGGGRKNIQYF. In nucleotides, the CDR3 is TGTGCCAGCAGCGTAGGAGGTGGGCGTAAAAACATTCAGTACTTC.

On this clonotype: Possible read error: a much larger clone is one base away. This chain connects TRBV27 to TRBJ2-2; D assignment may be TRBD1 or TRBD2 (6 bases each). The CDR3 extends over 14 amino acids. From germline, CDR1 is MNHEY and CDR2 SMNVEV (reference sequence). CDR3 DNA sequence: TGTGCCAGCAGTCCATGGGGGGCCACCAGGGAGCTGTTTTTT. Its protein product is CASSPWGATRELFF.

As to this clonotype: A much larger clone differs by one base, so this may be a read error. The V call is TRBV5-1, the J call TRBJ1-1, with a weak D call TRBD1 (6 bases). V was clipped by 8 bases and J by 4 bases, with 18 bases between them. CDR3 size: 14 residues. The germline V gene has CDR1 SGHRS and CDR2 YFSETQ. The CDR3 loop reads CARSPQGHGTEAFF. Written as DNA, the CDR3 is TGCGCCAGGAGCCCACAGGGTCATGGCACTGAAGCTTTCTTT.

The table lists this clonotype with many counts. In DNA, the CDR3 is TGTGCCACCAGCGGTAGAAATGCGGTAAATGAAAAACTGTTTTTT. Protein product: CATSGRNAVNEKLFF. This sequence joins TRBV15 and TRBJ1-4; no firm D call. Germline V CDR1 and CDR2: LNHNV, YYDKDF (reference sequence). CDR3 length equals 15 residues. V shed 5 bases and J shed 5 bases, with 15 bases lying between them.

This clonotype was seen repeatedly, ten times or more. The chain has TRBV20-1 and TRBJ2-3; 8 bases align to TRBD2. Germline CDR1 reads DFQATT; CDR2 reads SNEGSKA (reference sequence). V was clipped by 1 base and J by 11 bases; unmatched bases: 11. The CDR3 spans 14 residues. CDR3: CSARARRGGPWQYF. The CDR3 DNA is TGCAGTGCTAGAGCGCGCCGGGGGGGGCCCTGGCAGTATTTT.

This clonotype was counted many times. This chain connects TRBV5-1 to TRBJ2-7; a possible D gene is TRBD2 (6 bases). Trimming shortened V by 4 bases and J by 3 bases, and 17 bases separated the two germline ends. Germline V gene data show CDR1 as SGHRS and CDR2 as YFSETQ. CDR3 length equals 15 residues. The CDR3 loop is CASSRPAGNFYEQYF. The CDR3 DNA reads TGCGCCAGCAGCAGACCTGCGGGAAACTTCTACGAGCAGTACTTC.

This clonotype was counted between two and nine times. The chain couples TRBV2 to TRBJ2-1; no definite D call. CDR1 is SNHLY, CDR2 FYNNEI, per germline. V was clipped by 0 bases and J by 4 bases, with 10 bases between them. The CDR3 covers 15 residues. The chain's CDR3 is CASSEALLGYNEQFF. CDR3 DNA sequence: TGTGCCAGCAGTGAAGCGCTTTTGGGGTACAATGAGCAGTTCTTC.

On this clonotype itself: At one end, the junction sequence differs from germline, possibly due to a read error. The chain joins TRBV4-2 to TRBJ2-1; D may be TRBD2 (6 bases). The germline V gene has CDR1 LGHNA and CDR2 YNFKEQ. The CDR3 length is 15 residues. The CDR3: CASIQAAGRDNEQFF. CDR3 DNA sequence: TGTGCCAGCATCCAAGCGGCGGGGAGAGACAATGAGCAGTTCTTC.

This clonotype was picked up a small number of times. The rearrangement links TRBV12-3 or TRBV12-4 to TRBJ1-5; possible D gene TRBD1, 6 bases. V lost 2 bases and J 10 bases, leaving 12 bases between the germline ends. There are 13 residues in the CDR3. CDR3: CASSLQRGHPQHF. CDR3 in DNA: TGTGCCAGCAGTTTACAACGGGGGCACCCCCAGCATTTT.

The chain has TRBV6-2 or TRBV6-3 and TRBJ1-5; the D is unclear. This CDR3 is built from 13 residues. Trimming cost V 6 bases and J 5 bases, with 11 bases left between them. The germline gives CDR1 MNHEY, CDR2 SVGEGT. CDR3 nucleotides: TGTGCCAGCAGCCGGACCTGGGATCAGCCCCAGCATTTT. This codes for CASSRTWDQPQHF.

The chain recombines TRBV5-4 with TRBJ2-2; D might be TRBD1 or TRBD2, each matching 7 bases. V lost 0 bases to trimming and J lost 4 bases, with 16 bases between them. CDR1 SGHNT and CDR2 YYREEE come from the germline V gene (reference sequence). The CDR3 length is 17 residues. CDR3 region: CASSLGSQGGSTGELFF. In nucleotides, the CDR3 is TGTGCCAGCAGCTTGGGTTCGCAGGGGGGGAGCACCGGGGAGCTGTTTTTT.

This clonotype was counted ten times or more. This sequence joins TRBV7-9 and TRBJ1-2; TRBD1 agrees at 7 bases. The CDR3 length is 14 residues. Per the germline V gene, CDR1 is SEHNR and CDR2 is FQNEAQ (reference sequence). V was pared by 2 bases and J by 4 bases, with 4 bases of the junction left unmatched. CDR3 nucleotides: TGTGCCAGCAGCTTACCGGCAGGGGGCTATGGCTACACCTTC. It encodes CASSLPAGGYGYTF.

The table lists this clonotype with a few counts. The rearrangement links TRBV7-8 to TRBJ2-3; 8 bases are a match to TRBD2. The V and J ends lost 3 bases and 0 bases, in that order; junction bases with no gene match: 8. The CDR3 contains 17 residues. Germline V gene data show CDR1 as SGHVS and CDR2 as FQNEAQ. The CDR3, as DNA: TGTGCCAGCAGCTTGCGACATCTAGCGGGTAGCACAGATACGCAGTATTTT. As protein: CASSLRHLAGSTDTQYF.

The chain combines TRBV3-1 with TRBJ1-1; a possible D gene is TRBD1 (5 bases). The CDR3 sequence is 12 residues long. The germline V and J ends were trimmed by 7 bases and 4 bases, with 10 bases remaining between them. In germline, CDR1 is LGHDT, CDR2 YNNKEL (reference sequence). The CDR3 reads CASTTGSTEAFF. In DNA, the CDR3 is TGTGCCAGCACCACAGGAAGCACTGAAGCTTTCTTT. Supplemented by reference TRBV3-1 and TRBJ1-1, the full variable domain reads DTAVSQTPKYLVTQMGNDKSIKCEQNLGHDTMYWYKQDSKKFLKIMFSYNNKELIINETVPNRFSPKSPDKAHLNLHINSLELGDSAVYFCASTTGSTEAFFGQGTRLTVV.

This clonotype was counted ten times or more. The CDR3 DNA sequence: TGTGCCAGCAGTTTGTCCCCCCACAGGGAGGGGATGAACACTGAAGCTTTCTTT. Translated: CASSLSPHREGMNTEAFF. This chain links TRBV28 with TRBJ1-1, with D tentatively TRBD1 (6 bases). V lost 3 bases, J lost 0 bases, and 20 bases lay in between. The CDR3 loop spans 18 amino acids. Germline V lookup: CDR1 MDHEN, CDR2 SYDVKM.

Ten or more counts support this clonotype. The J gene is TRBJ2-7, the V gene TRBV12-3 or TRBV12-4, with D unclear. The CDR3 totals 11 residues. V was clipped by 5 bases and J by 4 bases, with 6 bases between them. The CDR3 reads CASSHGYEQYF. Written as DNA, the CDR3 is TGTGCCAGCAGTCACGGATACGAGCAGTACTTC.

This clonotype was observed at least ten times. The chain uses TRBV29-1 and TRBJ2-3; the match to TRBD2 covers 8 bases. The V segment lost 1 base and the J segment 1 base; nucleotides outside the gene matches: 4. CDR3 length: 15 amino acids. Germline loops: CDR1 SQVTM, CDR2 ANQGSEA. The CDR3 loop reads CSVEGDGRGTDTQYF. The CDR3 DNA reads as TGCAGCGTTGAAGGTGACGGGAGGGGCACAGATACGCAGTATTTT.

This clonotype was detected many times. The V and J genes are TRBV29-1 and TRBJ2-5; 8 bases fit TRBD1. CDR1 and CDR2 from the germline V gene are SQVTM and ANQGSEA. V was clipped by 7 bases and J by 0 bases; unmatched bases: 4. The CDR3 consists of 13 residues. Here the CDR3 reads CSATGEYQETQYF. In DNA form, the CDR3 reads TGCAGCGCGACAGGGGAGTACCAAGAGACCCAGTACTTC.

This clonotype was counted at least ten times. The rearrangement joins TRBV4-3 to TRBJ2-1; tentatively, D is TRBD2 (6 bases). The germline V gene has CDR1 LGHNA and CDR2 YSLEER. The CDR3 runs 16 residues. Trimming left V 6 bases short and J 0 bases short, with 15 bases between. This chain's CDR3 is CASRGTGSGSYNEQFF. In DNA form, the CDR3 reads TGCGCCAGCAGGGGAACGGGTAGCGGCTCCTACAATGAGCAGTTCTTC.

This clonotype was counted many times. The rearrangement links TRBV7-6 to TRBJ1-1; D gene ambiguous. V was pared by 6 bases and J by 5 bases, with 19 bases between. The CDR3 runs to 15 residues. The germline CDR1 and CDR2 sequences are SGHVS and FNYEAQ. The CDR3 coding sequence is TGTGCCAGCAGGGGTTGGGGTACTGTGGATACTGAAGCTTTCTTT. Translation gives CASRGWGTVDTEAFF.

This clonotype was seen repeatedly, ten times or more. The chain employs TRBV7-2 and TRBJ2-7; D unresolved. This CDR3 region has 14 residues. Germline V gene lookup returns CDR1 SGHTA and CDR2 FQGNSA. The V and J ends lost 1 base and 6 bases respectively, with 13 bases between them. The CDR3 nucleotides are TGTGCCAGCAGCTTAGAAGGCAGGATTGGCGAGCAGTACTTC. Its protein is CASSLEGRIGEQYF. The whole variable domain, filled in from reference TRBV7-2 and TRBJ2-7, reads GAGVSQSPSNKVTEKGKDVELRCDPISGHTALYWYRQSLGQGLEFLIYFQGNSAPDKSGLPSDRFSAERTGGSVSTLTIQRTQQEDSAVYLCASSLEGRIGEQYFGPGTRLTVT.

This clonotype was counted ten times or more. V is TRBV7-2 and J is TRBJ1-4; no clear D gene. CDR1 is SGHTA and CDR2 is FQGNSA in the germline V gene. The CDR3 consists of 16 residues. Trimming shortened V by 2 bases and J by 0 bases, and 10 bases separated the two germline ends. The CDR3 coding sequence is TGTGCCAGCAGCTTAAGTCCGGCCGCAACTAATGAAAAACTGTTTTTT. Its protein is CASSLSPAATNEKLFF.